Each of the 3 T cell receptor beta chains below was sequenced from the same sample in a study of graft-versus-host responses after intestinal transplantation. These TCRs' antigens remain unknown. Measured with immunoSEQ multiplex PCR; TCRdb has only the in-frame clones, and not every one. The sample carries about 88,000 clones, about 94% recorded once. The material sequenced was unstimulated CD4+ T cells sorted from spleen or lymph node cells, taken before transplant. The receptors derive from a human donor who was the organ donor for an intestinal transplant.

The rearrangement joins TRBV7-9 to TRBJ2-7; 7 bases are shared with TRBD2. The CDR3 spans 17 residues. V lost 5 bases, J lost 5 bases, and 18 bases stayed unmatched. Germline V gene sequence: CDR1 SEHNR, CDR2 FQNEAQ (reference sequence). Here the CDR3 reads CASSPESTGGGSDEQYF. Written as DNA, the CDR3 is TGTGCCAGCAGCCCAGAAAGCACGGGCGGGGGTAGCGACGAGCAGTACTTC.

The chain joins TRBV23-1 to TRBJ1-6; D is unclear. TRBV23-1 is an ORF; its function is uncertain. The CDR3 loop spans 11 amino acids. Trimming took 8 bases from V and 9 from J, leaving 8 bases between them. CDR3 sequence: CASVGISPLHF. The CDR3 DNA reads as TGCGCCAGCGTCGGGATTTCACCCCTCCACTTT.

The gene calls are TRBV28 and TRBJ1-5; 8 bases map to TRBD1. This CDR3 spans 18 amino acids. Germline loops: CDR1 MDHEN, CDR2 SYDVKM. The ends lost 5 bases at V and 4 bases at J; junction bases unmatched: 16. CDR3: CASSITLRDRTPNQPQHF. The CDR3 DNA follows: TGTGCCAGCAGTATCACGCTCCGGGACAGGACTCCTAATCAGCCCCAGCATTTT.